This T cell receptor beta chain was observed in a study of immune evolution from preneoplasia to lung adenocarcinoma. Study findings and constraints: Clonality was highest in normal lung, lower in later-stage lesions apparently. Top clone share appeared to fall from AAH through AIS, MIA, adenocarcinoma.

The CDR3 is 13 residues long. The germline V gene encodes CDR1 MNHEY and CDR2 SMNVEV (reference sequence). The V gene end was trimmed by 6 bases and the J gene end by 9 bases; junction bases not matched to a gene: 3. For this clone: The antigen is unknown.

Generated by immunoSEQ multiplex PCR, the TCRdb table keeps only in-frame clones and is missing some. The repertoire holds more than 25,000 clones, with less than 80% as singletons. The sample consisted of FFPE invasive lung adenocarcinoma tissue. The chain employs TRBV27 and TRBJ2-4; 12 bases fit TRBD2. The receptor was derived from a person aged 55 to 75 with invasive lung adenocarcinoma. Some clones in this sample may be carry-over from other donors' samples. The CDR3 DNA reads as TGTGCCAGCAGAGGACTAGCGGGAACCATTCAGTACTTC. Its translation: CASRGLAGTIQYF.